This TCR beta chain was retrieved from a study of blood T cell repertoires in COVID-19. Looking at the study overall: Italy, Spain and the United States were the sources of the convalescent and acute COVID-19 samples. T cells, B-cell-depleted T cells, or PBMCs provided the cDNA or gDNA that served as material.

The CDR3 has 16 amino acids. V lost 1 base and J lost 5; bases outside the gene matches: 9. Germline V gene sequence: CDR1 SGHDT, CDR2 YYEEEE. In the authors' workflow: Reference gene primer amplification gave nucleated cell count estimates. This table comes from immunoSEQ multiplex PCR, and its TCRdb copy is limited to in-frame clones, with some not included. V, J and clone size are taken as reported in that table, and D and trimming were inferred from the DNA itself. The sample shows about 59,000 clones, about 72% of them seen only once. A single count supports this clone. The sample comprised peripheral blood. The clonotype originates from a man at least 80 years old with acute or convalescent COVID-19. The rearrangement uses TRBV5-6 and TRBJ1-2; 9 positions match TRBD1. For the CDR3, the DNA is TGTGCCAGCAGCTTGACGACGGGACAGGGAAGGTATGGCTACACCTTC. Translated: CASSLTTGQGRYGYTF.